This entry lists 19 T cell receptor beta chains sequenced from one sample in a study of PD-L1 blockade in urothelial cancer. The table came from immunoSEQ multiplex PCR; TCRdb's copy has only in-frame clones and leaves some out. Of about 45,000 clones listed, about 88% are singletons. The sample was PBMCs, taken around atezolizumab (anti-PD-L1) treatment. Receptors were obtained from a woman in her sixties or seventies with urothelial cancer.

This clone was observed a few times. The chain joins TRBV7-7 to TRBJ2-3; unclear D gene. The CDR3 extends over 13 amino acids. The germline V gene has CDR1 SSHAT and CDR2 FNYEAQ (reference sequence). The V end lost 5 bases, the J end lost 7 bases, and 13 bases lay between the germline ends. The CDR3 DNA sequence: TGTGCCAGCAGCCCTATATCGCGAAATACGCAGTATTTT. This encodes CASSPISRNTQYF.

The CDR3 DNA sequence: TGTGCCAGTAGTATAGGACGGAGGCAGGGGGCCGACGAGCAGTACTTC. Its translation is CASSIGRRQGADEQYF. The rearrangement uses TRBV19 and TRBJ2-7; TRBD1 matches 8 bases. The germline gives CDR1 LNHDA, CDR2 SQIVND (reference sequence). V shed 1 base and J 5 bases; nucleotides not matched to a gene: 10. CDR3 length: 16 amino acids.

The chain carries TRBV7-2 and TRBJ1-5; possibly TRBD1 for D (5 bases). V shed 8 bases and J shed 10 bases, with 18 bases lying between them. The CDR3 extends over 13 amino acids. Germline V gene lookup returns CDR1 SGHTA and CDR2 FQGNSA. The CDR3 region has the DNA TGTGCCAGCGGAATCGACATGGGGCAACCCCAGCATTTT. This gives the protein CASGIDMGQPQHF.

The gene calls are TRBV9 and TRBJ1-5; maybe TRBD1 (5 bases). CDR1 and CDR2 from the germline V gene are SGDLS and YYNGEE. The CDR3 spans 14 residues. V lost 8 bases and J lost 6, with 18 bases in between. CDR3 residues: CARQTDSNLQPQHF. The CDR3 DNA is TGTGCCAGGCAGACCGACAGTAATCTTCAGCCCCAGCATTTT.

J is TRBJ2-5 and V is TRBV5-4; tentative D call: TRBD1 (5 bases). Germline lookup yields CDR1 SGHNT and CDR2 YYREEE (reference sequence). V dropped 5 bases and J dropped 1 base, with 12 bases sitting between them. The CDR3 has 14 residues. The CDR3 is CASRPDSTQETQYF. The CDR3 nucleotides read TGTGCCAGCAGACCAGACAGTACCCAAGAGACCCAGTACTTC.

This clone was seen a few times. V gene TRBV19 combines with J gene TRBJ2-2; no clear D. The CDR3 covers 15 residues. V dropped 0 bases and J dropped 3 bases, with 8 bases sitting between them. Germline CDR1 is LNHDA and CDR2 is SQIVND (reference sequence). The CDR3 loop is CASSIDRRYTGELFF. The CDR3 DNA reads as TGTGCCAGTAGTATAGACAGGCGTTACACCGGGGAGCTGTTTTTT.

The V and J genes are TRBV5-4 and TRBJ2-2; 7 positions agree with TRBD1. Losses at the gene ends were 4 bases for V and 1 base for J; bases not matched to a gene: 7. CDR1 is SGHNT and CDR2 is YYREEE in the germline V gene (reference sequence). This CDR3 has 16 residues. CDR3 sequence reads: CASSIKGQLNTGELFF. The CDR3 DNA follows: TGTGCCAGCAGCATAAAGGGACAGTTGAACACCGGGGAGCTGTTTTTT. Using reference TRBV5-4 and TRBJ2-2 for the parts outside the CDR3, the full variable domain is ETGVTQSPTHLIKTRGQQVTLRCSSQSGHNTVSWYQQALGQGPQFIFQYYREEENGRGNFPPRFSGLQFPNYSSELNVNALELDDSALYLCASSIKGQLNTGELFFGEGSRLTVL.

The chain is built from TRBV29-1 and TRBJ1-2; unclear D gene. This CDR3 has 12 amino acids. CDR1 is SQVTM, CDR2 ANQGSEA, per germline. Trimming removed 2 bases from V and 2 bases from J, with 6 bases in between. The chain's CDR3 is CSVEPGNYGYTF. CDR3 DNA: TGCAGCGTTGAACCAGGAAACTATGGCTACACCTTC.

The chain joins TRBV30 to TRBJ1-6, with a tentative D call TRBD1 (6 bases). CDR1 is GTSNPN and CDR2 is SVGIG in the germline V gene (reference sequence). V lost 1 base, J lost 5 bases, and 18 bases lay in between. The CDR3 length is 17 residues. CDR3 loop: CAWSGRERGINNSPLHF. The CDR3 coding sequence is TGTGCCTGGAGTGGAAGGGAAAGGGGGATTAATAATTCACCCCTCCACTTT.

This clone was seen a single time. The chain links TRBV5-1 to TRBJ1-4, with a weak D call TRBD1 (5 bases). Germline CDR1 is SGHRS and CDR2 is YFSETQ. This CDR3 spans 14 amino acids. Trimming took off 3 bases at V and 7 bases at J, with 13 bases between the two ends. CDR3 loop: CASSSEGRIEKLFF. CDR3 sequence (DNA): TGCGCCAGCAGCTCGGAGGGGAGGATTGAAAAACTGTTTTTT. The full variable domain, completed using reference TRBV5-1 and TRBJ1-4, is KAGVTQTPRYLIKTRGQQVTLSCSPISGHRSVSWYQQTPGQGLQFLFEYFSETQRNKGNFPGRFSGRQFSNSRSEMNVSTLELGDSALYLCASSSEGRIEKLFFGSGTQLSVL.

The chain is built from TRBV5-6 and TRBJ1-4; 7 bases match TRBD1. The V and J ends lost 4 bases and 7 bases, in that order; junction bases with no gene match: 4. Germline V gene data show CDR1 as SGHDT and CDR2 as YYEEEE. The CDR3 consists of 13 residues. The CDR3 region has the DNA TGTGCCAGCAGCATGACAGGGAGTGAAAAACTGTTTTTT. It encodes CASSMTGSEKLFF. The complete variable domain, with remaining parts taken from reference TRBV5-6 and TRBJ1-4, reads DAGVTQSPTHLIKTRGQQVTLRCSPKSGHDTVSWYQQALGQGPQFIFQYYEEEERQRGNFPDRFSGHQFPNYSSELNVNALLLGDSALYLCASSMTGSEKLFFGSGTQLSVL.

V gene TRBV28 combines with J gene TRBJ2-1; 8 bases line up with TRBD2. Germline V CDR1 and CDR2: MDHEN, SYDVKM. This CDR3 has 15 amino acids. V lost 10 bases to trimming and J lost 2 bases; unmatched junction nucleotides: 10. CDR3 DNA: TGTGCCACCGTCTCGCGGGAGGACCCCTACAATGAGCAGTTCTTC. Translating it yields CATVSREDPYNEQFF. The complete variable domain, with remaining parts taken from reference TRBV28 and TRBJ2-1, reads DVKVTQSSRYLVKRTGEKVFLECVQDMDHENMFWYRQDPGLGLRLIYFSYDVKMKEKGDIPEGYSVSREKKERFSLILESASTNQTSMYLCATVSREDPYNEQFFGPGTRLTVL.

V and J are TRBV11-2 and TRBJ1-3; maybe TRBD1 (5 bases). The CDR3 sequence is 15 residues long. Germline CDR1 and CDR2: SGHAT and FQNNGV. V lost 4 bases to trimming and J lost 1 base, with 11 bases between them. The DNA for the CDR3 is TGTGCCAGCAGCTACTTCCAGGGATCTGGAAACACCATATATTTT. Encoded protein: CASSYFQGSGNTIYF. Full variable domain (remainder filled in from reference TRBV11-2 and TRBJ1-3): EAGVAQSPRYKIIEKRQSVAFWCNPISGHATLYWYQQILGQGPKLLIQFQNNGVVDDSQLPKDRFSAERLKGVDSTLKIQPAKLEDSAVYLCASSYFQGSGNTIYFGEGSWLTVV.

CDR3 DNA sequence: TGTGCCAGCAGCGTAGCTGGGACAGGGAGGGATGAAAAACTGTTTTTT. This sequence encodes CASSVAGTGRDEKLFF. V gene TRBV9 combines with J gene TRBJ1-4; TRBD1 agrees at 9 bases. The CDR3 totals 16 residues. V gave up 0 bases and J gave up 6 bases; unmatched junction bases: 6. CDR1 and CDR2 (germline): SGDLS, YYNGEE.

This rearrangement joins TRBV18 to TRBJ2-3; 8 positions agree with TRBD1. The CDR3 is 17 amino acids. V shed 5 bases and J 0 bases; nucleotides not matched to a gene: 10. Germline CDR1 reads KGHSH; CDR2 reads LQKENI. The CDR3 DNA follows: TGTGCCAGCTCAAAGACCGGGACAGGATATAGCACAGATACGCAGTATTTT. Its translation: CASSKTGTGYSTDTQYF.

Comments on this clone: Germline is not matched at one junction end, which may reflect a read error. The chain uses TRBV7-7 and TRBJ2-2; 12 bases agree with TRBD2. The CDR3 spans 20 residues. CDR1 is SSHAT and CDR2 is FNYEAQ in the germline V gene (reference sequence). The CDR3 region has the DNA TGTGCCAGCGGCTTTCGATTGACTAGCGGGAGTAAGTTGAACACCGGGGAGCTGTTTTTT. It is translated as CASGFRLTSGSKLNTGELFF.

The chain carries TRBV10-3 and TRBJ1-5; a weak D match, TRBD1 (5 bases). Per the germline V gene, CDR1 is ENHRY and CDR2 is SYGVKD. The CDR3 is made up of 12 amino acids. V shed 6 bases and J shed 2 bases, with 5 bases lying between them. The CDR3 spells CAIRQGNQPQHF. The CDR3 nucleotides are TGTGCCATCAGACAGGGCAATCAGCCCCAGCATTTT.

The chain carries TRBV27 and TRBJ2-7; possibly TRBD2 for D (5 bases). Germline assignment: CDR1 MNHEY and CDR2 SMNVEV (reference sequence). Trimming left V 8 bases short and J 0 bases short, with 11 bases between. CDR3 length: 13 residues. This chain's CDR3 is CASRLDSSYEQYF. For the CDR3, the DNA is TGTGCCAGCCGTCTGGACTCCTCCTACGAGCAGTACTTC.

This clone was detected ten times or more. The J gene is TRBJ2-7, the V gene TRBV7-2; D perhaps matches TRBD2 (5 bases). Trimming took 0 bases from V and 3 from J, leaving 9 bases between them. The CDR3 spans 14 residues. Looked up from germline, CDR1 is SGHTA and CDR2 is FQGNSA. Here the CDR3 reads CASSLAPGNYEQYF. The CDR3 bases are TGTGCCAGCAGCTTAGCGCCGGGGAACTACGAGCAGTACTTC.